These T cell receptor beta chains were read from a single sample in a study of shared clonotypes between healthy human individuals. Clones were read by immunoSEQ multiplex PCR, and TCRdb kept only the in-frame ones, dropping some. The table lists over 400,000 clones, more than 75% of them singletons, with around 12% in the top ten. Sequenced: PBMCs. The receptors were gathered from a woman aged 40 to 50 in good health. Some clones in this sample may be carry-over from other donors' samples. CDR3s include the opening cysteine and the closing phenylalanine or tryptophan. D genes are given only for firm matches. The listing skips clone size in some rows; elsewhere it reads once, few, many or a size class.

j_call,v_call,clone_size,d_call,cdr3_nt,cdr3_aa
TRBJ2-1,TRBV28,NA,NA,TGTGCCAGCAGTTACCCTCACGGAGGCTCCTACAGTGAGCAGTTCTTC,CASSYPHGGSYSEQFF
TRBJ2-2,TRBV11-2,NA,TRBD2,TGTGCCAGCAGCTCACTAGCGGGAAGCACCGGGGAGCTGTTTTTT,CASSSLAGSTGELFF
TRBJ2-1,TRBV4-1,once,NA,TGCGCCAGCAGCCAACCCTCGGGCAGGGGCGGTGAGCAGTTCTTC,CASSQPSGRGGEQFF
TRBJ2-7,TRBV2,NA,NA,TGTGCCAGCAGTGCCGGGGACTACGAGCAGTACTTC,CASSAGDYEQYF
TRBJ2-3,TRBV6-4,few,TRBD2,TGTGCCAGCAGTGTTACAGCGGGAGTTTCCGATACGCAGTATTTT,CASSVTAGVSDTQYF
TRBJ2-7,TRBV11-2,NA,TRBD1,TGTGCCAGCAGCAACGGACAGGTTGGCTACGAGCAGTACTTC,CASSNGQVGYEQYF
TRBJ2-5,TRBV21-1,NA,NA,TGTGCCAGCAGCAAAGAGACTAGCCCCGAAGAGACCCAGTACTTC,CASSKETSPEETQYF
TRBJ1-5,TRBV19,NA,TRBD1,TGTGCCAGTAGTCCGGGACAGCCTTCGTCCCAGCATTTT,CASSPGQPSSQHF
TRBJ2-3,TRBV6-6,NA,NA,TGTGCCAGCAGCTCCGACAGGAACCCAGATACGCAGTATTTT,CASSSDRNPDTQYF
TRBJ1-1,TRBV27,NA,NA,TGTGCCAGCAGTACCCGTATGGGCACTGAAGCTTTCTTT,CASSTRMGTEAFF
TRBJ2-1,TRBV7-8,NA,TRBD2,TGTGCCAGCAGCCCAGTGGGCGGGAGGGCCGTTACCGGTATCGGGCAGTTCTTC,CASSPVGGRAVTGIGQFF
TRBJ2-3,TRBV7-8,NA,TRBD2,TGTGCCAGCAGCTTATGGGGGACTAGCAGCACAGATACGCAGTATTTT,CASSLWGTSSTDTQYF
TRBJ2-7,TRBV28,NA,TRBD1,TGTGCCAGCAGGGGACAGTCGTACGAGCAGTACTTC,CASRGQSYEQYF
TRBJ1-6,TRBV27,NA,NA,TGTGCCAGCAGTACCCGGCGGGCTGATTCTTCCCTCCACTTT,CASSTRRADSSLHF
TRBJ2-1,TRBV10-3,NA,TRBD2,TGTGCCATCAGTGGGAGCGGGGGCTACTACAATGAGCAGTTCTTC,CAISGSGGYYNEQFF
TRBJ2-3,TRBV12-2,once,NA,TGTGCAAGTCGCCCGAGGACACTACCTAGCACAGATACGCAGTATTTT,CASRPRTLPSTDTQYF
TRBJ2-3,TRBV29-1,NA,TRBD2,TGCAGCGGAGCGGGAGGGAGAACAGATACGCAGTATTTT,CSGAGGRTDTQYF
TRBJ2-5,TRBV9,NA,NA,TGTGCCAGCAGCGTAGGGCCCAGGGACCAAGAGACCCAGTACTTC,CASSVGPRDQETQYF
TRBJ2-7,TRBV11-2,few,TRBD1,TGTGCCAGCAGCTCGACAGGGGTTAGCTACGAGCAGTACTTC,CASSSTGVSYEQYF
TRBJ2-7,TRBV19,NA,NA,TGTGCCAGTAGTATGGCGGACAGAGTCTACGAGCAGTACTTC,CASSMADRVYEQYF
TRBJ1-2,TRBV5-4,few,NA,TGTGCCAGCAGGGTAGGGGGGATGAACTATGGCTACACCTTC,CASRVGGMNYGYTF
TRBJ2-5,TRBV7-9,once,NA,TGTGCCAGCAGACCCCCCGAGGTCCAAGAGACCCAGTACTTC,CASRPPEVQETQYF
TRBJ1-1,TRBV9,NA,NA,TGTGCCAGCAGCGTAGGCAGGGGAGATGGAGTTTTCTTT,CASSVGRGDGVFF
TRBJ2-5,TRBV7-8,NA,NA,TGTGCCAGCAGCAACCGGGACATAACAGGGCAAGAGACCCAGTACTTC,CASSNRDITGQETQYF
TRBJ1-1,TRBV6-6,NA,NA,TGTGCCAGCAGTACATCCGGTCCCGACTACACTGAAGCTTTCTTT,CASSTSGPDYTEAFF
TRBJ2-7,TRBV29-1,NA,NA,TGCAGCGTTGTAGGTGGTAGACAAAAAAGGGAGCAGTACTTC,CSVVGGRQKREQYF
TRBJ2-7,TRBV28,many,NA,TGTGCCAGCAGTCAATCCTACCGGGACAACAGATTAGAGCAGTACTTC,CASSQSYRDNRLEQYF
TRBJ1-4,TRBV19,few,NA,TGTGCCAGTACCCCAGGAAGGGCTAATGAAAAACTGTTTTTT,CASTPGRANEKLFF
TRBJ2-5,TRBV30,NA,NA,TGTGCCTGGAGTGTACGAGGCGCGCTCGGGACCCAGTACTTC,CAWSVRGALGTQYF
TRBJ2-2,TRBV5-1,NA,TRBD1,TGCGCCAGCAGCTTAAGACAGGGGGTCGTTCCGAACACCGGGGAGCTGTTTTTT,CASSLRQGVVPNTGELFF
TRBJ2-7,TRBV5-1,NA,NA,TGCGCCAGCAGCTTGGACGGCAGCAGCTACGAGCAGTACTTC,CASSLDGSSYEQYF
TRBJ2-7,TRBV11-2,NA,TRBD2,TGTGCCAGCAGCTTAGGACTAGCCAGCGAGCAGTACTTC,CASSLGLASEQYF
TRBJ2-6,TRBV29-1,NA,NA,TGCAGCGTCTCGCGGGGGGACAGTTCGTCTGGGGCCAACGTCCTGACTTTC,CSVSRGDSSSGANVLTF
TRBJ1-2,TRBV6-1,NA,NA,TGTGCCAGCAGTCTCCGGGACTCTATCAACTATGGCTACACCTTC,CASSLRDSINYGYTF
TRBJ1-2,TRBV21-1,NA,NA,TGTGCCAGCAGCGGGAAACAGTCAAACTGGAACTATGGCTACACCTTC,CASSGKQSNWNYGYTF
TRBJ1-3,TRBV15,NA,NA,TGTGCCACCAGCAGAGATCCGTTGAGCTCTGGAAACACCATATATTTT,CATSRDPLSSGNTIYF
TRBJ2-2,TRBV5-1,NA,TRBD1,TGCGCCAGCAGCCGCGGACAGGGGGCCACGACCGGGGAGCTGTTTTTT,CASSRGQGATTGELFF
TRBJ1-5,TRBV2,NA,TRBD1,TGTGCCAGCATGCAGGACAGGGCGAATCAGCCCCAGCATTTT,CASMQDRANQPQHF
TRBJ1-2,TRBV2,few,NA,TGTGCCAGCGAAGGTGATCACTATGGCTACACCTTC,CASEGDHYGYTF
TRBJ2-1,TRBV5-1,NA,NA,TGCGCCAGCAGCTTGCTACCTGGCAATGAGCAGTTCTTC,CASSLLPGNEQFF
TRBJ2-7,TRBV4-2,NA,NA,TGTGCCAGCAGCCAAGATGTTACTCCGAGATACGAGCAGTACTTC,CASSQDVTPRYEQYF
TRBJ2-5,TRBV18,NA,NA,TGTGCCAGCTCACCACGGAGAGGGGGTCAAGAGACCCAGTACTTC,CASSPRRGGQETQYF
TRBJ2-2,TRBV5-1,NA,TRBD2,TGCGCCAGCAGCTTCGGGGCTAGCGGGAGTGCCGGGGAGCTGTTTTTT,CASSFGASGSAGELFF
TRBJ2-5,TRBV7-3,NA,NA,TGTGCCAGCAGCTTAAAGGGGACACCTTCCAGAGGGGAGACCCAGTACTTC,CASSLKGTPSRGETQYF
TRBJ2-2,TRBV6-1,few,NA,TGTGCCAGCAGTGGACATTACAGGGACCTAAACACCGGGGAGCTGTTTTTT,CASSGHYRDLNTGELFF
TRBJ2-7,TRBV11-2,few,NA,TGTGCCAGCAGCTGGAACGCCTACGAGCAGTACTTC,CASSWNAYEQYF
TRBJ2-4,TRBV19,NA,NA,TGTGCCAGTAGTATCCCCGGGATAGCCAAAAACATTCAGTACTTC,CASSIPGIAKNIQYF
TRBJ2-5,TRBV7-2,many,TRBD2,TGTGCCAGCAGCTTATTGGGGGGGGAGACCCAGTACTTC,CASSLLGGETQYF
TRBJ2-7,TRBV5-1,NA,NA,TGCGCCAGCAGCTTGGCCTCGTGGGCAGACGAGCAGTACTTC,CASSLASWADEQYF
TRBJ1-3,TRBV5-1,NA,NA,TGCGCCAGCAGCTTGGGGGGGAGCCCTGGAAACACCATATATTTT,CASSLGGSPGNTIYF
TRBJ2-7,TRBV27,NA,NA,TGTGCCAGCAGTTTGACGAGCCGGGGACCACAGGGTTTCACCTACGAGCAGTACTTC,CASSLTSRGPQGFTYEQYF
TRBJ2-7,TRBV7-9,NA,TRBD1,TGTGCCAGCATACCTACCGGGACAGGTAGTTACGAGCAGTACTTC,CASIPTGTGSYEQYF